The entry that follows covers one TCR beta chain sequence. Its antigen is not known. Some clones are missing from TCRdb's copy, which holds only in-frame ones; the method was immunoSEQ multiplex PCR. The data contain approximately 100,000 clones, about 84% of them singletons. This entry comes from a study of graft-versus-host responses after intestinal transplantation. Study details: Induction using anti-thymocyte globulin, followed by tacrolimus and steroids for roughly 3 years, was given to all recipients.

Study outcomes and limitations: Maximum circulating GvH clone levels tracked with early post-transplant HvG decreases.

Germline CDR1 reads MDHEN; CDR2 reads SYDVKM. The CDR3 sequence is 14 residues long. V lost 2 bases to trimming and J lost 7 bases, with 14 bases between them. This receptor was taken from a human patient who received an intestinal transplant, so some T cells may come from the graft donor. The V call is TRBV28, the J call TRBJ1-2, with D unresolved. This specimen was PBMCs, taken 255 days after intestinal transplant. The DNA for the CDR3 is TGTGCCAGCAGTTTAGGACCCCTAATGGGTGGCTACACCTTC. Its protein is CASSLGPLMGGYTF.